One and the same sample provided the 26 T cell receptor beta chains below, sequenced in a study of blood T cell repertoires in COVID-19. TCRdb's table, derived via immunoSEQ multiplex PCR, lists solely in-frame clones and lacks some. Of fewer than 250,000 clones listed, around 90% are singletons. Sequences were obtained from peripheral blood. All receptors come from a man aged 25 to 40 with acute or convalescent COVID-19.

J is TRBJ1-4 and V is TRBV12-5; D possibly corresponds to TRBD1 (6 bases). Deletions cut 5 bases from V and 4 bases from J, with 11 bases between. There are 14 residues in the CDR3. The germline CDR1 and CDR2 sequences are LGHNT and FRNRAP. The CDR3 nucleotides read TGTGCTAGTGGTCGACAGGCCTATAATGAAAAACTGTTTTTT. Encoded protein: CASGRQAYNEKLFF.

The chain has TRBV9 and TRBJ2-3, with a possible D match to TRBD2 (6 bases). Germline CDR1 reads SGDLS; CDR2 reads YYNGEE. This CDR3 spans 17 amino acids. Between the trimmed V and J ends, which lost 3 bases and 2 bases, there was a span of 19 bases. CDR3 in DNA: TGTGCCAGCAGCGACCCGACTAGACGAAGGGCCACAGATACGCAGTATTTT. It yields the protein CASSDPTRRRATDTQYF.

The chain couples TRBV30 to TRBJ1-3; no firm D call. Trimming pared 7 bases from V and 1 base from J, leaving 8 bases between. Germline V gene data show CDR1 as GTSNPN and CDR2 as SVGIG (reference sequence). This CDR3 has 12 residues. The CDR3: CALRSSGNTIYF. The CDR3 coding sequence is TGTGCCTTACGGAGTTCTGGAAACACCATATATTTT.

This clone was picked up one time. The chain uses TRBV30 and TRBJ1-5, with TRBD1 matching 7 bases. The CDR3 covers 15 residues. V dropped 0 bases and J dropped 4; count of bases not matched to a gene: 6. Germline lookup yields CDR1 GTSNPN and CDR2 SVGIG (reference sequence). As DNA, the CDR3 is TGTGCCTGGAGTGTAGGGGGACAGATAAATCAGCCCCAGCATTTT. Amino acids: CAWSVGGQINQPQHF.

The chain carries TRBV30 and TRBJ2-3; D perhaps matches TRBD1 (5 bases). The germline gives CDR1 GTSNPN, CDR2 SVGIG (reference sequence). The CDR3 has 13 residues. Trimming removed 3 bases at V and 2 bases at J, with 9 bases between. CDR3 sequence reads: CAWRGRTTDTQYF. The CDR3 DNA sequence: TGTGCCTGGAGGGGGCGGACCACAGATACGCAGTATTTT. Filled out from reference TRBV30 and TRBJ2-3, the complete variable domain reads SQTIHQWPATLVQPVGSPLSLECTVEGTSNPNLYWYRQAAGRGLQLLFYSVGIGQISSEVPQNLSASRPQDRQFILSSKKLLLSDSGFYLCAWRGRTTDTQYFGPGTRLTVL.

This clone appeared a few times. The chain carries TRBV18 and TRBJ1-6; D may be TRBD1 (6 bases). Germline lookup yields CDR1 KGHSH and CDR2 LQKENI. The length of the CDR3 is 15 residues. The V end was cut by 3 bases, the J end by 5 bases, with 11 bases between. The CDR3 loop reads CASSPGRGHNSPLHF. DNA of the CDR3: TGTGCCAGCTCACCGGGCAGGGGTCATAATTCACCCCTCCACTTT.

V is TRBV2 and J is TRBJ1-4; TRBD1 matches at 7 bases. Trimming removed 5 bases from V and 3 bases from J; junction bases left unmatched: 6. CDR1 is SNHLY and CDR2 is FYNNEI in the germline V gene. The CDR3 sequence is 15 residues long. The DNA for the CDR3 is TGTGCCAGCAGTTGGACAGGCGAACCTAATGAAAAACTGTTTTTT. Its translation is CASSWTGEPNEKLFF.

This sequence joins TRBV27 and TRBJ2-7, with TRBD1 identical over 8 bases. Germline V gene sequence: CDR1 MNHEY, CDR2 SMNVEV (reference sequence). The CDR3 totals 14 residues. The V gene end was trimmed by 7 bases and the J gene end by 0 bases; junction bases not matched to a gene: 5. CDR3 loop: CASKSGTGSYEQYF. DNA for the CDR3: TGTGCCAGCAAGTCAGGGACAGGCTCCTACGAGCAGTACTTC.

This clone is a singleton in its sample. This chain connects TRBV10-3 to TRBJ2-7; weak D call: TRBD2 (6 bases). The V gene's germline CDR1 is ENHRY and CDR2 SYGVKD. Trimming took off 6 bases at V and 0 bases at J, with 15 bases between the two ends. This CDR3 spans 15 amino acids. The CDR3 sequence is CAIRDSGAHSYEQYF. The CDR3 DNA reads TGTGCCATCAGGGATAGCGGAGCTCACTCCTACGAGCAGTACTTC.

This clone was observed a single time. The rearrangement joins TRBV2 to TRBJ2-3, with TRBD2 matching over 7 bases. This CDR3 spans 14 amino acids. Germline V gene sequence: CDR1 SNHLY, CDR2 FYNNEI. V trimming: 8 bases; J trimming: 4 bases; junction bases outside the gene matches: 9. The CDR3 DNA reads TGTGCCAGCTGGAGGGGAGGGATCGCAGATACGCAGTATTTT. The encoded protein is CASWRGGIADTQYF.

The rearrangement links TRBV5-4 to TRBJ2-3; D possibly corresponds to TRBD2 (6 bases). Germline lookup yields CDR1 SGHNT and CDR2 YYREEE (reference sequence). The length of the CDR3 is 16 residues. V was trimmed by 0 bases and J by 1 base, leaving 12 bases between them. The CDR3 sequence is CASSLDGGRRTDTQYF. The CDR3 region has the DNA TGTGCCAGCAGCTTGGACGGGGGTCGACGCACAGATACGCAGTATTTT.

The chain recombines TRBV9 with TRBJ2-7; 10 nucleotides line up with TRBD1. Per germline, CDR1 SGDLS and CDR2 YYNGEE. This CDR3 contains 16 residues. The ends lost 4 bases at V and 2 bases at J; junction bases unmatched: 9. In DNA, the CDR3 is TGTGCCAGCAGCCTACGAGGGACAGGGGATACCTACGAGCAGTACTTC. Its translation is CASSLRGTGDTYEQYF.

Only a few counts were recorded for this clone. V usage is TRBV20-1 and J usage is TRBJ1-6, with a possible D match to TRBD1 (5 bases). The CDR3 runs to 13 residues. With 3 bases removed from V and 7 bases from J, the gap between germline ends came to 10 bases. Germline V gives CDR1 DFQATT, CDR2 SNEGSKA (reference sequence). CDR3 sequence: CSASGRANSPLHF. CDR3 DNA: TGCAGTGCTAGTGGCAGGGCAAATTCACCCCTCCACTTT.

DNA of the CDR3: TGTGCCAGCAGCTTGCGGGAGACCCAGTACTTC. Translated, it gives CASSLRETQYF. The chain joins TRBV5-4 to TRBJ2-5; D gene unclear. The germline V gene has CDR1 SGHNT and CDR2 YYREEE (reference sequence). V lost 1 base and J lost 5, with 3 bases in between. The length of the CDR3 is 11 residues.

This sequence joins TRBV29-1 and TRBJ1-4; D unclear. The CDR3 runs 12 residues. The ends were cut back, 4 bases at V and 0 bases at J, with 3 bases in the middle. In germline, CDR1 is SQVTM, CDR2 ANQGSEA. The CDR3 nucleotides are TGCAGCGTTGTAGCAACTAATGAAAAACTGTTTTTT. Protein: CSVVATNEKLFF.

To note about this clone: Because the CDR3's place on the DNA is in doubt, the DNA is left out and the CDR3 is given as listed by TCRdb. The rearrangement joins TRBV6-5 to TRBJ1-5; the table's TRBD1 call for D was not verified on the DNA. Germline CDR1 reads MNHEY; CDR2 reads SVGAGI. The CDR3 region is 14 residues in length, termini included. The CDR3 protein is CASILGADGQPQHF.

The chain carries TRBV5-4 and TRBJ2-7; 7 nucleotides align to TRBD2. There are 14 residues in the CDR3. The junction had 5 bases not matched to a gene; V was cut back by 0 bases and J by 5 bases. Germline V CDR1 and CDR2: SGHNT, YYREEE (reference sequence). The CDR3 reads CASSLVQGGDEQYF. CDR3 nucleotides: TGTGCCAGCAGCTTGGTTCAGGGAGGGGACGAGCAGTACTTC. Full variable domain (missing parts from reference TRBV5-4 and TRBJ2-7): ETGVTQSPTHLIKTRGQQVTLRCSSQSGHNTVSWYQQALGQGPQFIFQYYREEENGRGNFPPRFSGLQFPNYSSELNVNALELDDSALYLCASSLVQGGDEQYFGPGTRLTVT.

The chain recombines TRBV7-9 with TRBJ2-1; D possibly corresponds to TRBD2 (6 bases). The CDR3 consists of 13 residues. V was pared by 2 bases and J by 8 bases, with 10 bases between. Germline-derived CDR1 and CDR2 are SEHNR and FQNEAQ (reference sequence). CDR3 sequence: CASSLWGEHEQFF. CDR3 DNA: TGTGCCAGCAGCTTATGGGGGGAACATGAGCAGTTCTTC.

This chain connects TRBV11-3 to TRBJ2-2, with D perhaps matching TRBD1 (5 bases). The CDR3 has 15 residues. From germline, CDR1 is SGHNT and CDR2 YENEEA. The ends were cut back, 5 bases at V and 5 bases at J, with 15 bases in the middle. The CDR3 coding sequence is TGTGCCAGCAGCACCGACGGACAAGGGACCGGGGAGCTGTTTTTT. It codes for CASSTDGQGTGELFF.

The chain employs TRBV18 and TRBJ2-1, with D tentatively TRBD2 (6 bases). The ends were cut back, 3 bases at V and 9 bases at J, with 18 bases in the middle. The CDR3 is 15 residues long. Per germline, CDR1 KGHSH and CDR2 LQKENI. The CDR3 DNA follows: TGTGCCAGCTCACCTCCGGGACTTCCTTATGGTGAGCAGTTCTTC. Its protein is CASSPPGLPYGEQFF.

V and J are TRBV28 and TRBJ1-5; maybe TRBD1 (5 bases). The CDR3 runs to 16 residues. The germline V gene encodes CDR1 MDHEN and CDR2 SYDVKM. Trimming stripped 1 base from V and 1 base from J, with 11 bases between. The CDR3 nucleotides are TGTGCCAGCAGTTTATTCTCGGGGGGAAGCAATCAGCCCCAGCATTTT. It yields the protein CASSLFSGGSNQPQHF.

The CDR3 coding sequence is TGTGCCTGGAGCATCCCGGTGAGGGGGGAGACCCAGTACTTC. It codes for CAWSIPVRGETQYF. The chain uses TRBV30 and TRBJ2-5; a weak D match, TRBD1 (6 bases). The CDR3 has 14 residues. Trimming took off 3 bases at V and 5 bases at J, with 16 bases between the two ends. Per the germline V gene, CDR1 is GTSNPN and CDR2 is SVGIG (reference sequence).

The V call is TRBV2, the J call TRBJ1-2; 7 nucleotides agree with TRBD1. The germline V gene has CDR1 SNHLY and CDR2 FYNNEI. V was clipped by 5 bases and J by 5 bases; unmatched bases: 11. This CDR3 comprises 15 residues. CDR3 region: CASSRGTDSPYGYTF. The DNA of the CDR3 is TGTGCCAGCAGTAGGGGGACAGATAGTCCTTATGGCTACACCTTC.

The V call is TRBV2, the J call TRBJ2-3; maybe TRBD1 (6 bases). This CDR3 comprises 15 residues. V was pared by 8 bases and J by 6 bases, with 21 bases between. From germline, CDR1 is SNHLY and CDR2 FYNNEI. The CDR3 nucleotides are TGTGCCAGCGGGGAGACAGGTGATTCTGTGGATACGCAGTATTTT. Protein product: CASGETGDSVDTQYF.

The V call is TRBV11-2, the J call TRBJ1-5; 9 bases align to TRBD1. The length of the CDR3 is 19 residues. Germline values: CDR1 SGHAT, CDR2 FQNNGV. V dropped 5 bases and J dropped 6; count of bases not matched to a gene: 20. The CDR3 spells CASSHEAGQGKVGGQPQHF. Here the CDR3 DNA reads TGTGCCAGCAGCCACGAGGCGGGACAGGGTAAAGTAGGCGGTCAGCCCCAGCATTTT.

This chain links TRBV21-1 with TRBJ2-7; the tabulated D call, TRBD2, remains unverified against the DNA. TRBV21-1 is given as a pseudogene. CDR3 length: 15 amino acids. The CDR3 sequence: CASSHGSSGVYEQYF. Here the CDR3 DNA reads TGTGCCAGCAGCCACGGGTCTAGCGGAGTCTACGAGCAGTACTTC.